This T cell receptor beta chain was captured by sequencing in a study of blood T cell repertoires in COVID-19. This clone came up once. Original methodology: The assay estimated nucleated cells by amplifying reference gene primers. TCRdb keeps only in-frame clones here, not all; method: immunoSEQ multiplex PCR. V, J and clone size reflect that table, while D and trimming were determined from the DNA. This sample carries more than 85,000 clones, about 85% of them seen once, and the ten largest clones take 4% to 5%. The CDR3 contains 13 residues. Germline V gives CDR1 MNHEY, CDR2 SMNVEV (reference sequence). With 3 bases clipped from V and 2 bases from J, the junction kept 1 base outside the gene matches.

The gene calls are TRBV27 and TRBJ2-7; TRBD1 matches at 7 bases. The sequenced material came from peripheral blood. The TCR sequence derives from a man between 65 and 85 years old with acute or convalescent COVID-19. CDR3 sequence reads: CASSLGQPYEQYF. DNA of the CDR3: TGTGCCAGCAGTTTGGGACAGCCCTACGAGCAGTACTTC.